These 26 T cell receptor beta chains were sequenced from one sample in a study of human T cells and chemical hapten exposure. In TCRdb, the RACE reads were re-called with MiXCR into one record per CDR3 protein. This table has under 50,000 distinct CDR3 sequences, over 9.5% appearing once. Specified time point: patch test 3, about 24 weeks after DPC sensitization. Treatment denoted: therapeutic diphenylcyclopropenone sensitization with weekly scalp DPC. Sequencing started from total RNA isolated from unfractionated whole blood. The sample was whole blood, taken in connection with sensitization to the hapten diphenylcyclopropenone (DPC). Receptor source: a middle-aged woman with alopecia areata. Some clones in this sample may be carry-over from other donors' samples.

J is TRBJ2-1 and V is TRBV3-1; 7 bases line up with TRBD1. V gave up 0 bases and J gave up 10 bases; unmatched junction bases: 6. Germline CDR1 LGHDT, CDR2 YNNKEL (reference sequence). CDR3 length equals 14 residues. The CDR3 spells CASSQDSVDREQFF. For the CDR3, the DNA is TGTGCCAGCAGCCAAGATTCAGTGGACAGGGAGCAGTTCTTC.

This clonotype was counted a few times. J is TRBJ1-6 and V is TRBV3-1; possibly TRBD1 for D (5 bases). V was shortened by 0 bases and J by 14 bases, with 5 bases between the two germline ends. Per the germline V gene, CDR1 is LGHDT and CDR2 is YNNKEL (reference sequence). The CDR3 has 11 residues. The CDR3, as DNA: TGTGCCAGCAGCCAAGAACAGGCCCTCCACTTT. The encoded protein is CASSQEQALHF.

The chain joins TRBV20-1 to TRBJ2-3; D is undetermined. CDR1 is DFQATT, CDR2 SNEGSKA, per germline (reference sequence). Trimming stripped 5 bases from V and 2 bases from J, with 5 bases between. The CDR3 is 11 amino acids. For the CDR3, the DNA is TGCAGTGCTCTTAACACAGATACGCAGTATTTT. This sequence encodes CSALNTDTQYF.

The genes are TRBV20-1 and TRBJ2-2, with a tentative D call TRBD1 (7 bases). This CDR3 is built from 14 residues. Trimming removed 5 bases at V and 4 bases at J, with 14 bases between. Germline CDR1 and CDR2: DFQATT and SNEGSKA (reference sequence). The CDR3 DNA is TGCAGTGCTTTCCCAGGGGGGAGCACCGGGGAGCTGTTTTTT. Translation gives CSAFPGGSTGELFF.

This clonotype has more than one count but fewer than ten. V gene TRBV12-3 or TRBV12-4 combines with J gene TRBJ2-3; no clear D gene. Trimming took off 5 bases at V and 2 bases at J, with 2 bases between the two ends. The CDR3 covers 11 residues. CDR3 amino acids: CASSVTDTQYF. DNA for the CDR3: TGTGCCAGCAGTGTCACAGATACGCAGTATTTT.

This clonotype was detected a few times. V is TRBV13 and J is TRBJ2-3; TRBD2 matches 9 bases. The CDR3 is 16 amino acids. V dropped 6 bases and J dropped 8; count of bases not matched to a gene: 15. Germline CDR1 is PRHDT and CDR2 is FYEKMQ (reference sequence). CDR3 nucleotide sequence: TGTGCCAGCAGTTATCGGTATCTAGCGGGACCTTCTACGCAGTATTTT. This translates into CASSYRYLAGPSTQYF.

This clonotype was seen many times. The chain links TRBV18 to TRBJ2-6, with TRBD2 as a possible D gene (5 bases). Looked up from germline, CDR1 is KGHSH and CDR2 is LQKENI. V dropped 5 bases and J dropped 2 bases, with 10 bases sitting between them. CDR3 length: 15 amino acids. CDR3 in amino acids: CASSSSGAGANVLTF. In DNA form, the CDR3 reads TGTGCCAGCTCATCATCCGGGGCTGGGGCCAACGTCCTGACTTTC.

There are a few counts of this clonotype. The CDR3 sequence is CASRSRETPSPLHF. CDR3 coding DNA: TGTGCCAGCAGATCGCGGGAAACCCCATCACCCCTCCACTTT. The chain has TRBV28 and TRBJ1-6, with D uncertain. This CDR3 is 14 amino acids long. Deletions cut 6 bases from V and 10 bases from J, with 16 bases between. CDR1 MDHEN and CDR2 SYDVKM come from the germline V gene.

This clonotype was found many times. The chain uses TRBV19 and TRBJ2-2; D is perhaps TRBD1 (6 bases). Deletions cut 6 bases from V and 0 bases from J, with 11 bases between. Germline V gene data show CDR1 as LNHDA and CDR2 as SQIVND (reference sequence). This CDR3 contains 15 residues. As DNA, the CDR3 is TGTGCCAGTAGCCGGACAGCAACGAACACCGGGGAGCTGTTTTTT. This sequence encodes CASSRTATNTGELFF.

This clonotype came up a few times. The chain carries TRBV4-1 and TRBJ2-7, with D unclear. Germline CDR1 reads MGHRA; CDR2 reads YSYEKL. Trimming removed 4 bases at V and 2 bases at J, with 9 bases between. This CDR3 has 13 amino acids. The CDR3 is CASSPDEAYEQYF. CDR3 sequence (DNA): TGCGCCAGCAGCCCGGACGAGGCCTACGAGCAGTACTTC.

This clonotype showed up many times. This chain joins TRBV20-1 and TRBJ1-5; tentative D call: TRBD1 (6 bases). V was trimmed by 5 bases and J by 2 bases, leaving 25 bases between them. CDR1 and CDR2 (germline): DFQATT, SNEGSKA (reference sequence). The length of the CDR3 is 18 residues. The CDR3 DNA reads TGCAGTGCTGGACCTGTAAAGGGGGATCATCGGGGCAATCAGCCCCAGCATTTT. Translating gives CSAGPVKGDHRGNQPQHF.

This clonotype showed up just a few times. The CDR3 coding sequence is TGTGCCAGCAGTTTCCCGGGGCCAACCCAGTACTTC. This codes for CASSFPGPTQYF. The rearrangement joins TRBV28 to TRBJ2-5, with D tentatively TRBD1 or TRBD2 (5 bases each). From germline, CDR1 is MDHEN and CDR2 SYDVKM. The ends were cut back, 3 bases at V and 8 bases at J, with 10 bases in the middle. CDR3 length: 12 residues. Using reference TRBV28 and TRBJ2-5 for the parts outside the CDR3, the full variable domain is DVKVTQSSRYLVKRTGEKVFLECVQDMDHENMFWYRQDPGLGLRLIYFSYDVKMKEKGDIPEGYSVSREKKERFSLILESASTNQTSMYLCASSFPGPTQYFGPGTRLLVL.

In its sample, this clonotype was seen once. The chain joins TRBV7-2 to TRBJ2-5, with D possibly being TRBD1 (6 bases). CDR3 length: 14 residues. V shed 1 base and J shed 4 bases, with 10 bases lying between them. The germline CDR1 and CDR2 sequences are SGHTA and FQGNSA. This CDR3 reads CASSLGTGRETQYF. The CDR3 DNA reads TGTGCCAGCAGCTTAGGAACAGGGAGAGAGACCCAGTACTTC.

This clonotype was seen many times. CDR3 protein: CASSSISKVRKQFF. CDR3 in DNA: TGTGCCAGCAGCTCCATTTCCAAAGTTAGAAAGCAGTTCTTC. The chain uses TRBV5-5 and TRBJ2-1, with D hard to call. There are 14 residues in the CDR3. V dropped 3 bases and J dropped 11 bases, with 18 bases sitting between them. Germline-derived CDR1 and CDR2 are SGHKS and YYEKEE (reference sequence).

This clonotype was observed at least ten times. CDR3 region: CASRTGTANTGELFF. CDR3 DNA: TGTGCCAGCAGGACCGGGACAGCAAACACCGGGGAGCTGTTTTTT. V gene TRBV12-3 or TRBV12-4 combines with J gene TRBJ2-2; 7 bases are shared with TRBD1. The CDR3 length is 15 residues. V shed 6 bases and J 2 bases; nucleotides not matched to a gene: 6.

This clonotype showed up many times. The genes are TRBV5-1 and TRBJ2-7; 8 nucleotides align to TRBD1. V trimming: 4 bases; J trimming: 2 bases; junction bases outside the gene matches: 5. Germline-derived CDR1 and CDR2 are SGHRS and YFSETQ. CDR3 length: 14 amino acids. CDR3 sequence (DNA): TGCGCCAGCAGCCCCGGGGACAGGACCTACGAGCAGTACTTC. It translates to CASSPGDRTYEQYF.

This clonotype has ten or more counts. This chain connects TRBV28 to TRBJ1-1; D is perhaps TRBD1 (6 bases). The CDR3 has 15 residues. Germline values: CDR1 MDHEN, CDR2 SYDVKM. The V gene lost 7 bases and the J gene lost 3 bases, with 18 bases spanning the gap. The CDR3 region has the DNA TGTGCCAGCACCGTGGGGGGGGGCAGTGACACTGAAGCTTTCTTT. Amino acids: CASTVGGGSDTEAFF. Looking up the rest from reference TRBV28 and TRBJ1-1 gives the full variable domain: DVKVTQSSRYLVKRTGEKVFLECVQDMDHENMFWYRQDPGLGLRLIYFSYDVKMKEKGDIPEGYSVSREKKERFSLILESASTNQTSMYLCASTVGGGSDTEAFFGQGTRLTVV.

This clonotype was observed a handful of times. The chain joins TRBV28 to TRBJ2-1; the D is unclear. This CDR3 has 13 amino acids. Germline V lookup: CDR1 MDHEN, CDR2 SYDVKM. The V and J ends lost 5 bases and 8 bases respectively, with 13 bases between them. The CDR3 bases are TGTGCCAGCAGTCTCCCTCCGGGCGATGAGCAGTTCTTC. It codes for CASSLPPGDEQFF.

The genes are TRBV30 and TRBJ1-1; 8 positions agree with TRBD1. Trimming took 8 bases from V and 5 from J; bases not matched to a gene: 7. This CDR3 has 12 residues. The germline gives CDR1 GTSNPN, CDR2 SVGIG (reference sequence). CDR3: CAVGTGRTEAFF. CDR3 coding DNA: TGTGCCGTCGGGACAGGTCGGACTGAAGCTTTCTTT.

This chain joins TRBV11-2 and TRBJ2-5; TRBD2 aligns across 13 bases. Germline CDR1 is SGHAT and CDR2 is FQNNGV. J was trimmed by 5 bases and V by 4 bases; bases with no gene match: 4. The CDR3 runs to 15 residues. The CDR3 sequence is CASSSRLAGGETQYF. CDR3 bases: TGTGCCAGCAGCTCAAGACTAGCGGGGGGTGAGACCCAGTACTTC.

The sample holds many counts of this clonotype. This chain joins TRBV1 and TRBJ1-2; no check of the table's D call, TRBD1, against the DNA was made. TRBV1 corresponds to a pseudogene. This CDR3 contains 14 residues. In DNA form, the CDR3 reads TGCACCAGCAGCACGACAGGGGGCTACTATGGCTACACCTTC. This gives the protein CTSSTTGGYYGYTF.

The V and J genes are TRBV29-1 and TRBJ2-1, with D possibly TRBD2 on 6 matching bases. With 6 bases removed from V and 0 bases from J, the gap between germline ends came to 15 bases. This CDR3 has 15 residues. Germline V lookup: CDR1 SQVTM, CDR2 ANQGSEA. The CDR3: CSVAGRPSSYNEQFF. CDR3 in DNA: TGCAGCGTGGCGGGACGTCCGAGCTCCTACAATGAGCAGTTCTTC.

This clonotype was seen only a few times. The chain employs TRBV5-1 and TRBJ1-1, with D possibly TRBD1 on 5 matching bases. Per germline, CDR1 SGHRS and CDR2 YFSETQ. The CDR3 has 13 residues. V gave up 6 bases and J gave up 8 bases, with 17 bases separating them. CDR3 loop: CASTPSGTDEAFF. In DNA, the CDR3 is TGCGCCAGCACCCCCTCAGGGACGGACGAAGCTTTCTTT.

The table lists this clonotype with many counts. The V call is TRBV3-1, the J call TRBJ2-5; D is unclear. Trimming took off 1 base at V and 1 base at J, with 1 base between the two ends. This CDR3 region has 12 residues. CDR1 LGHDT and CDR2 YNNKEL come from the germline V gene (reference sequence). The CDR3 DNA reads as TGTGCCAGCAGCCAAGTCCAAGAGACCCAGTACTTC. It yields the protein CASSQVQETQYF.

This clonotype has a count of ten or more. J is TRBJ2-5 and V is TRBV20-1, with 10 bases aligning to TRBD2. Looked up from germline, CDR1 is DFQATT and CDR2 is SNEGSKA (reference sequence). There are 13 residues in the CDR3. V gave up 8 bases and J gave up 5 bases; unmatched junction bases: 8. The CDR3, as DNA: TGCAGTTTTCTAGCGGGAGCTACGGAGACCCAGTACTTC. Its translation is CSFLAGATETQYF.

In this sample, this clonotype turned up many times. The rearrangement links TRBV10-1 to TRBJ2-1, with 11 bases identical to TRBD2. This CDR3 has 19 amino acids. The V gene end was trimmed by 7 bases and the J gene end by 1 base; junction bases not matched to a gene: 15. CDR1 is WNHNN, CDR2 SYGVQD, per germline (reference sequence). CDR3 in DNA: TGCGCCAGCACCCTTGTGGGGACTAGCGGACCGATTTCCTACAATGAGCAGTTCTTC. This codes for CASTLVGTSGPISYNEQFF.